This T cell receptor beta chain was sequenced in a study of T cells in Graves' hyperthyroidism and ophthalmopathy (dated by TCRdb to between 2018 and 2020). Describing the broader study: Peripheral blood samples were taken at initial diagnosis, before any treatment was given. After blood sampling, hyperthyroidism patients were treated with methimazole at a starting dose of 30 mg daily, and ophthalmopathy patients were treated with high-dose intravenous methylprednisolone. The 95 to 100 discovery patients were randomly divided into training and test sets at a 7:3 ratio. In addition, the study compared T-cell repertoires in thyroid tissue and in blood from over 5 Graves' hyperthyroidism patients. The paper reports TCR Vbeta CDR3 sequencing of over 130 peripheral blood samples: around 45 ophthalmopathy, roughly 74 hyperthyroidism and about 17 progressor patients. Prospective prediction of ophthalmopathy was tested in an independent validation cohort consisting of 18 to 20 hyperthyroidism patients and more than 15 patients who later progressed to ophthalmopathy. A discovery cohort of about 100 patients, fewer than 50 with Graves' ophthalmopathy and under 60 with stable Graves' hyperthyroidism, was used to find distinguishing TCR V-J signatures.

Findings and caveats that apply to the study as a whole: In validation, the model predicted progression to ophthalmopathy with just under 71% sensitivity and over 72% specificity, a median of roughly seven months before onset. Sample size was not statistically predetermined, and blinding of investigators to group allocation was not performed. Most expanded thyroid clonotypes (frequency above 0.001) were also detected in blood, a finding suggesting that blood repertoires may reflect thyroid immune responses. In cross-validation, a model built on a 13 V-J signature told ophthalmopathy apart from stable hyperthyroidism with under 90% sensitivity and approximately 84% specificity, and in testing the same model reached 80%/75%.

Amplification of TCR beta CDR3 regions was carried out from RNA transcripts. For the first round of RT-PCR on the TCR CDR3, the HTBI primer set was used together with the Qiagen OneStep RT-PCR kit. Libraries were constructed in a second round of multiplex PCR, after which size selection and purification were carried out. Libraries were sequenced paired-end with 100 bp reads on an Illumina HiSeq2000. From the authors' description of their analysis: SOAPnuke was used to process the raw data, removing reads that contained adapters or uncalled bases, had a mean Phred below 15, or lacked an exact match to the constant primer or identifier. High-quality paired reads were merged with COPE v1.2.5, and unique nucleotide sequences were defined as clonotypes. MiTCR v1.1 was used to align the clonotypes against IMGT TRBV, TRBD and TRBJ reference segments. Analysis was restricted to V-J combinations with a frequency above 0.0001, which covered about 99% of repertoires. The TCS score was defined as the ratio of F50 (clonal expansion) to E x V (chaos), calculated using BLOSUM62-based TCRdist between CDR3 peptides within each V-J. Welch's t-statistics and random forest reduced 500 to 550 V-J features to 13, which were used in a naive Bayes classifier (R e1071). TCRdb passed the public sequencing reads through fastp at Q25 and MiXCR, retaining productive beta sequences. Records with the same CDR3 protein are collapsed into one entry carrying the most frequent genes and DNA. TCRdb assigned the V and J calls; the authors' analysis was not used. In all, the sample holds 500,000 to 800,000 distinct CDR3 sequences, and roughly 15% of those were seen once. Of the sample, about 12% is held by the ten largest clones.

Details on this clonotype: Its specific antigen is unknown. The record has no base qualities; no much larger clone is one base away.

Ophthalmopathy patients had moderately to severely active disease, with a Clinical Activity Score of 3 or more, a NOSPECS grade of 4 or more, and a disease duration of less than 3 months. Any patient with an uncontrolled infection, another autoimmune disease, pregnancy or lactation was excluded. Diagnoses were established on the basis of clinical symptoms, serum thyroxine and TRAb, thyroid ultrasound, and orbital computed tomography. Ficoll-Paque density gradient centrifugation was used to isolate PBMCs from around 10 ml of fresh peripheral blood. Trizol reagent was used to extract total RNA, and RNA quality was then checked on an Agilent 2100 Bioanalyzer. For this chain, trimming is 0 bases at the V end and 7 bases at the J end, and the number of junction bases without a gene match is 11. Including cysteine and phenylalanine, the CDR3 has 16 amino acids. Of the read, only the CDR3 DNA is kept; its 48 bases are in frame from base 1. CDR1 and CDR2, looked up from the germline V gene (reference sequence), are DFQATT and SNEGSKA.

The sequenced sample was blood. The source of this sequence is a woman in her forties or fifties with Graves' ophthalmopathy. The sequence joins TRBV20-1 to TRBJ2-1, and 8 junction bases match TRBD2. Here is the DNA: TGCAGTGCTAGAGATTCGGTGCGCGGGAGGAGAAATGAGCAGTTCTTC. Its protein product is CSARDSVRGRRNEQFF.